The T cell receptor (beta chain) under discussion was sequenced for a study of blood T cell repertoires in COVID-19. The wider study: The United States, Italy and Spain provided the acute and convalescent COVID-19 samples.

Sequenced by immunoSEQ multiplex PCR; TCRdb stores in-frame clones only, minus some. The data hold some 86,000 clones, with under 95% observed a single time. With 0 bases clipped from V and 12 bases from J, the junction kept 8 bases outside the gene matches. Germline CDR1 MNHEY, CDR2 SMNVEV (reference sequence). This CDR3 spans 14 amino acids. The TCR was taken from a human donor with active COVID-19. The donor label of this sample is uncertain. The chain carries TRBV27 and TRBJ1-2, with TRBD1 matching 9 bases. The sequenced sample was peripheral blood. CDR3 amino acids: CASSLSGTGFLHTF. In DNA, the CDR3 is TGTGCCAGCAGTTTATCCGGGACAGGGTTTTTGCACACCTTC.